This passage covers 25 T cell receptor beta chains from one sample sequenced in a study of T cell repertoires in cytomegalovirus infection. One entry per CDR3 protein, called by TCRdb with MiXCR from the reads. In the table there are approximately 750,000 distinct CDR3 sequences, less than 40% of which are singletons. The sequenced sample was PBMCs. The receptors derive from a human donor in good health (CMV status not recorded). Some clones in this sample may be carry-over from other donors' samples.

In regard to this clonotype: At one end the junction does not follow the germline gene, possibly because of a read error. The DNA for the CDR3 is TGTGCCAGCAGTGCGACTAGCGGGGGGGTCAATGAGCAGGTCTTC. It specifies CASSATSGGVNEQVF. The chain employs TRBV6-4 and TRBJ2-1, with 14 bases identical to TRBD2. Germline V CDR1 and CDR2: MRHNA, SNTAGT. The CDR3 totals 15 residues.

The rearrangement uses TRBV4-1 and TRBJ1-2, with D tentatively TRBD1 (5 bases). Germline V gives CDR1 MGHRA, CDR2 YSYEKL. This CDR3 is 15 amino acids long. V lost 0 bases and J 4 bases, leaving 12 bases between the germline ends. This chain's CDR3 is CASSQEAQDTYGYTF. The CDR3 region has the DNA TGCGCCAGCAGCCAAGAAGCCCAGGACACCTATGGCTACACCTTC.

This clonotype was counted only a few times. The chain couples TRBV5-6 to TRBJ2-1, with a tentative D call TRBD2 (7 bases). CDR3 length equals 14 residues. Looked up from germline, CDR1 is SGHDT and CDR2 is YYEEEE. V shed 4 bases and J shed 9 bases, with 17 bases lying between them. Here the CDR3 DNA reads TGTGCCAGCAGCCTTGGGGGGGGGGCCACTGAGCAGTTCTTC. It translates to CASSLGGGATEQFF.

J is TRBJ1-6 and V is TRBV3-1, with D hard to call. CDR1 is LGHDT and CDR2 is YNNKEL in the germline V gene (reference sequence). Deletions cut 1 base from V and 7 bases from J, with 11 bases between. The CDR3 loop spans 15 amino acids. CDR3 DNA sequence: TGTGCCAGCAGCCAAGCTTCTTGGCGAAATTCACCCCTCCACTTT. Protein product: CASSQASWRNSPLHF.

This chain uses TRBV29-1 with TRBJ1-5; D is undetermined. The V gene's germline CDR1 is SQVTM and CDR2 ANQGSEA. V was trimmed by 6 bases and J by 6 bases, leaving 15 bases between them. This CDR3 comprises 13 residues. CDR3 DNA sequence: TGCAGCGTGGGGTACGGGGTTGGTCAGCCCCAGCATTTT. It translates to CSVGYGVGQPQHF. Based on the CDR3 plus reference TRBV29-1 and TRBJ1-5, the full variable domain is SAVISQKPSRDICQRGTSLTIQCQVDSQVTMMFWYRQQPGQSLTLIATANQGSEATYESGFVIDKFPISRPNLTFSTLTVSNMSPEDSSIYLCSVGYGVGQPQHFGDGTRLSIL.

This clonotype was counted ten times or more. CDR3 in DNA: TGTGCCAGTAGTCCCTCCTTCGCGGGAGGATGGGAGACCCAGTACTTC. Translated, it gives CASSPSFAGGWETQYF. This rearrangement joins TRBV19 to TRBJ2-5; 8 bases agree with TRBD2. This CDR3 contains 16 residues. Germline CDR1 reads LNHDA; CDR2 reads SQIVND (reference sequence). The junction had 13 bases not matched to a gene; V was cut back by 5 bases and J by 5 bases.

The J gene is TRBJ1-5, the V gene TRBV28; D uncertain. The germline V gene has CDR1 MDHEN and CDR2 SYDVKM. The V gene lost 11 bases and the J gene lost 2 bases, with 16 bases spanning the gap. This CDR3 is 14 amino acids long. As DNA, the CDR3 is TGTGCCGTCACGGGGTGGGTAGGCAATCAGCCCCAGCATTTT. Amino acid sequence: CAVTGWVGNQPQHF.

This clonotype was recorded a few times. This chain connects TRBV2 to TRBJ2-2; the match to TRBD1 covers 8 bases. Trimming took 7 bases from V and 5 from J; bases not matched to a gene: 12. Germline loops: CDR1 SNHLY, CDR2 FYNNEI. The CDR3 runs to 16 residues. The CDR3 nucleotides are TGTGCCAGCAAGACAGGACAGGGAATTATGACCGGGGAGCTGTTTTTT. As protein: CASKTGQGIMTGELFF.

Turning to this clonotype: One end of the junction fails to match germline, which may point to a read error. This chain connects TRBV28 to TRBJ2-2; 7 positions match TRBD2. Germline V gives CDR1 MDHEN, CDR2 SYDVKM. This CDR3 comprises 19 residues. DNA of the CDR3: TGTTCCAGCAGTATGGGGGAGGGCCAACGTAGGATCGACACCGGGGAGCTGTTTTTT. As protein: CSSSMGEGQRRIDTGELFF.

This chain joins TRBV5-1 and TRBJ1-1; possibly TRBD1 for D (5 bases). Looked up from germline, CDR1 is SGHRS and CDR2 is YFSETQ. Trimming shortened V by 0 bases and J by 6 bases, and 15 bases separated the two germline ends. The CDR3 consists of 15 residues. As DNA, the CDR3 is TGCGCCAGCAGCTTGGACGGGGGAGATCCACCTGAAGCTTTCTTT. It is translated as CASSLDGGDPPEAFF.

The J gene is TRBJ1-2, the V gene TRBV2; the match to TRBD1 covers 7 bases. This CDR3 comprises 16 residues. The V and J ends lost 5 bases and 1 base, in that order; junction bases with no gene match: 10. Germline V lookup: CDR1 SNHLY, CDR2 FYNNEI. Written as DNA, the CDR3 is TGTGCCAGCAGTCCCACAGGGGTGAGAAATAACTATGGCTACACCTTC. It encodes CASSPTGVRNNYGYTF. The whole variable domain, filled in from reference TRBV2 and TRBJ1-2, reads EPEVTQTPSHQVTQMGQEVILRCVPISNHLYFYWYRQILGQKVEFLVSFYNNEISEKSEIFDDQFSVERPDGSNFTLKIRSTKLEDSAMYFCASSPTGVRNNYGYTFGSGTRLTVV.

V gene TRBV7-9 combines with J gene TRBJ1-4, with a tentative D call TRBD1 (5 bases). The CDR3 runs 16 residues. The V end was cut by 5 bases, the J end by 6 bases, with 19 bases between. CDR1 and CDR2 from the germline V gene are SEHNR and FQNEAQ (reference sequence). The CDR3 reads CASSLATAGGYEKLFF. As DNA, the CDR3 is TGTGCCAGCAGCCTCGCCACCGCGGGGGGATATGAAAAACTGTTTTTT.

V gene TRBV24-1 combines with J gene TRBJ1-5; possibly TRBD1 for D (6 bases). Trimming left V 3 bases short and J 4 bases short, with 15 bases between. Germline V gene sequence: CDR1 KGHDR, CDR2 SFDVKD. The CDR3 has 16 amino acids. The CDR3 nucleotides are TGTGCCACCAGTGATGCGAGCAGGGGATCAAATCAGCCCCAGCATTTT. Translation gives CATSDASRGSNQPQHF.

CDR3 nucleotide sequence: TGTGCCAGCAGTTCGCCCGGGACAGAGAACACTGAAGCTTTCTTT. It encodes CASSSPGTENTEAFF. The gene calls are TRBV28 and TRBJ1-1; 7 nucleotides line up with TRBD1. Trimming removed 4 bases from V and 1 base from J; junction bases left unmatched: 6. Per the germline V gene, CDR1 is MDHEN and CDR2 is SYDVKM. The CDR3 has 15 residues.

This clonotype was detected only a few times. The chain links TRBV7-3 to TRBJ2-2; no clear D gene. V lost 2 bases, J lost 7 bases, and 8 bases lay in between. Germline-derived CDR1 and CDR2 are SGHTA and FQGTGA. The CDR3 is made up of 13 amino acids. The CDR3 spells CASSLFTDGELFF. Written as DNA, the CDR3 is TGTGCCAGCAGCTTATTTACAGACGGGGAGCTGTTTTTT.

The chain links TRBV12-3 or TRBV12-4 to TRBJ1-2; TRBD1 might be the D (5 bases). The CDR3 spans 15 residues. The V end lost 3 bases, the J end lost 4 bases, and 15 bases lay between the germline ends. CDR3 sequence reads: CASSLLNQGSYGYTF. The CDR3 nucleotides are TGTGCCAGCAGTTTGTTAAATCAGGGCAGCTATGGCTACACCTTC.

This clonotype showed up just a few times. This sequence joins TRBV6-1 and TRBJ2-2; a weak D match, TRBD2 (6 bases). With 4 bases removed from V and 6 bases from J, the gap between germline ends came to 18 bases. Germline CDR1 and CDR2: MNHNS and SASEGT. The CDR3 sequence is 16 residues long. CDR3 nucleotide sequence: TGTGCCAGCAGTGCGAAGTCTGGGACTGTGGCCGGGGAGCTGTTTTTT. Protein product: CASSAKSGTVAGELFF.

In the case of this clonotype: Because it lacks the conserved phenylalanine or tryptophan at the end, this CDR3 is likely a read error. The chain couples TRBV7-9 to TRBJ1-4, with 7 bases fitting TRBD1. V shed 5 bases, J shed 6 bases, and the junction held 12 bases outside the gene matches. The germline CDR1 and CDR2 sequences are SEHNR and FQNEAQ (reference sequence). This CDR3 spans 16 amino acids. CDR3 protein: CASSLDRVWVDEKLFS. The CDR3 DNA sequence: TGTGCCAGCAGCCTCGACAGGGTCTGGGTAGATGAAAAACTGTTTTCT.

The chain uses TRBV19 and TRBJ2-1; 7 bases are a match to TRBD2. The V gene end was trimmed by 3 bases and the J gene end by 4 bases; junction bases not matched to a gene: 9. There are 16 residues in the CDR3. CDR1 is LNHDA and CDR2 is SQIVND in the germline V gene (reference sequence). CDR3: CASSMGGRGPYNEQFF. In DNA form, the CDR3 reads TGTGCCAGTAGTATGGGAGGGAGGGGCCCTTACAATGAGCAGTTCTTC.

The table lists this clonotype with a few counts. The rearrangement joins TRBV5-6 to TRBJ2-1, with a weak D call TRBD1 (6 bases). Germline lookup yields CDR1 SGHDT and CDR2 YYEEEE. The CDR3 runs 14 residues. Trimming cost V 4 bases and J 6 bases, with 14 bases left between them. CDR3 residues: CASSRTGYGNEQFF. The CDR3 DNA is TGTGCCAGCAGCCGTACAGGGTACGGCAATGAGCAGTTCTTC.

This chain links TRBV6-2 or TRBV6-3 with TRBJ2-2; D is perhaps TRBD2 (6 bases). From germline, CDR1 is MNHEY and CDR2 SVGEGT. The CDR3 is 17 amino acids. Trimming removed 3 bases at V and 0 bases at J, with 14 bases between. CDR3 amino acids: CASSYRRGVANTGELFF. Written as DNA, the CDR3 is TGTGCCAGCAGTTATAGGAGGGGCGTCGCGAACACCGGGGAGCTGTTTTTT.

V gene TRBV12-3 or TRBV12-4 combines with J gene TRBJ1-1; D is possibly TRBD1 (5 bases). Trimming cost V 6 bases and J 5 bases, with 19 bases left between them. This CDR3 region has 15 residues. The CDR3 nucleotides read TGTGCCAGCAGCCCCGGGGGGGGGTGGAGGACTGAAGCTTTCTTT. Its protein product is CASSPGGGWRTEAFF.

The CDR3 here is CAWRRTENTEAFF. In nucleotides, the CDR3 is TGTGCCTGGAGGCGTACAGAAAACACTGAAGCTTTCTTT. This chain links TRBV30 with TRBJ1-1; unclear D gene. The CDR3 runs 13 residues. The germline V and J ends were trimmed by 3 bases and 2 bases, with 10 bases remaining between them. Germline CDR1 is GTSNPN and CDR2 is SVGIG (reference sequence).

The rearrangement joins TRBV7-9 to TRBJ2-1; 10 nucleotides line up with TRBD1. Germline trimming cut 1 base from V and 7 bases from J; bases unmatched to any gene: 4. Germline lookup yields CDR1 SEHNR and CDR2 FQNEAQ (reference sequence). The CDR3 length is 15 residues. The DNA of the CDR3 is TGTGCCAGCAGCTTAGAGGGACAGGGGTGGAATGAGCAGTTCTTC. Translating it yields CASSLEGQGWNEQFF.

This clonotype was seen a few times. The chain couples TRBV7-9 to TRBJ2-3; 7 positions match TRBD1. V shed 3 bases, J shed 1 base, and the junction held 4 bases outside the gene matches. This CDR3 has 15 residues. Germline V CDR1 and CDR2: SEHNR, FQNEAQ (reference sequence). The CDR3, as DNA: TGTGCCAGCAGCTTTAACCAGGGGGGCACAGATACGCAGTATTTT. Protein product: CASSFNQGGTDTQYF.